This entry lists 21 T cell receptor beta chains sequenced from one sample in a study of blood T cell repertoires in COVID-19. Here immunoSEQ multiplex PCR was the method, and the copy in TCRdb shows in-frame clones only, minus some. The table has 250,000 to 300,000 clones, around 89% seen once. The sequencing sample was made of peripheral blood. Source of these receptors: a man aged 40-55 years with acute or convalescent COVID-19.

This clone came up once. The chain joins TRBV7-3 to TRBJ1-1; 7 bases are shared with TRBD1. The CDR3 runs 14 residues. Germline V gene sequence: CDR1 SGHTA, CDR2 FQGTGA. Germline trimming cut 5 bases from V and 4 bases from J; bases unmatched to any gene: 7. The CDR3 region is CASSQQGWGTEAFF. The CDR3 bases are TGTGCCAGCAGCCAACAGGGGTGGGGCACTGAAGCTTTCTTT.

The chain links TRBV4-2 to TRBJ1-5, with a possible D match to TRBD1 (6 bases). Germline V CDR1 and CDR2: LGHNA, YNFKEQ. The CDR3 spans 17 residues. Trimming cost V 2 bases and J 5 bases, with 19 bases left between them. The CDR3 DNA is TGTGCCAGCAGCCAACTTAATCCGGGGGGCAGGGATCAGCCCCAGCATTTT. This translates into CASSQLNPGGRDQPQHF.

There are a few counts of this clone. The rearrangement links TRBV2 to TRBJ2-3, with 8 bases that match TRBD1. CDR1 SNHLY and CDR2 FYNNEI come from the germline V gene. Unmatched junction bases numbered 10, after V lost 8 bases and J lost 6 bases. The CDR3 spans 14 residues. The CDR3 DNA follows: TGTGCCAGCGGCGACAGGGGCCTCACGGATACGCAGTATTTT. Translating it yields CASGDRGLTDTQYF.

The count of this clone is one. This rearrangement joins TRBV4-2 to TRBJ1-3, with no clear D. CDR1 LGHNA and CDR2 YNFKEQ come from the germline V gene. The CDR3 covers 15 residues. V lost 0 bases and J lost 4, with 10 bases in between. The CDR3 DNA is TGTGCCAGCAGCCAAGACTCAAGAGGCGGAAACACCATATATTTT. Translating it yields CASSQDSRGGNTIYF.

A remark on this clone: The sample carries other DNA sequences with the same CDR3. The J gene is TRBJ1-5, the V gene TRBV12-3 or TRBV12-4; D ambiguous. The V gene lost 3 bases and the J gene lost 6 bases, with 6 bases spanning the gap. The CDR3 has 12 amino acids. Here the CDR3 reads CASSLGGQPQHF. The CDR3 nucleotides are TGTGCCAGCAGTTTGGGAGGTCAGCCCCAGCATTTT.

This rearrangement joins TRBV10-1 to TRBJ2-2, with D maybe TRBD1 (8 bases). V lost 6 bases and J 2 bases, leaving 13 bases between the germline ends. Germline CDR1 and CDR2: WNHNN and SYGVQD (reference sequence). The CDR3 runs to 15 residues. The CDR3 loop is CASRAGQANTGELFF. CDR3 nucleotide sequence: TGCGCCAGCAGAGCGGGACAGGCAAACACCGGGGAGCTGTTTTTT.

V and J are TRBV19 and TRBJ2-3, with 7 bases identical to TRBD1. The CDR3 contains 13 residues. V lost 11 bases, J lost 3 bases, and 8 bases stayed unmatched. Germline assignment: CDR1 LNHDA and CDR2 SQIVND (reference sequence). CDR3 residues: CACTGVSTDTQYF. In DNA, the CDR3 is TGTGCCTGTACAGGGGTATCGACAGATACGCAGTATTTT.

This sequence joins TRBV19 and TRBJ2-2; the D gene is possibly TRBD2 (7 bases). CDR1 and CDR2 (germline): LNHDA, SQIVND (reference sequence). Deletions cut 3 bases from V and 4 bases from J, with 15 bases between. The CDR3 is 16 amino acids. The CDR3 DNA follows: TGTGCCAGTAGTATTACTCGCGGGGGCCCCACCGGGGAGCTGTTTTTT. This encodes CASSITRGGPTGELFF.

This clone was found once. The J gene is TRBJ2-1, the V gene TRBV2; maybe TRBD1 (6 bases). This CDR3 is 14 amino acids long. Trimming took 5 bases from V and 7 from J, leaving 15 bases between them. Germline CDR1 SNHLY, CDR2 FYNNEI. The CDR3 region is CASSPLSRGNEQFF. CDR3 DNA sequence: TGTGCCAGCAGTCCTTTGTCAAGGGGGAATGAGCAGTTCTTC.

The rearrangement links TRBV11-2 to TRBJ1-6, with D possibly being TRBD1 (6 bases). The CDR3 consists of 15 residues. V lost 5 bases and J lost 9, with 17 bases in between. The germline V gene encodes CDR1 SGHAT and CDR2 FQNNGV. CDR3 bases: TGTGCCAGCAGCCCCCCCGGGACAAGGGGTTCACCCCTCCACTTT. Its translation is CASSPPGTRGSPLHF.

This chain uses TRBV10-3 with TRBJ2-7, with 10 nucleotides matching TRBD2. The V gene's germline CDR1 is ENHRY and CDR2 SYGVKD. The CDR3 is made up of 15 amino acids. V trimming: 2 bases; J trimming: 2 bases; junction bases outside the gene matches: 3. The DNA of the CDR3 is TGTGCCATCAGTGAGGGACTAGCGGACACCTACGAGCAGTACTTC. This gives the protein CAISEGLADTYEQYF.

CDR3 loop: CASNQNTGELFF. The CDR3 nucleotides are TGTGCCAGCAATCAGAACACCGGGGAGCTGTTTTTT. The genes are TRBV2 and TRBJ2-2, with unresolved D. The V gene's germline CDR1 is SNHLY and CDR2 FYNNEI. Trimming cost V 7 bases and J 1 base, with 4 bases left between them. This CDR3 region has 12 residues.

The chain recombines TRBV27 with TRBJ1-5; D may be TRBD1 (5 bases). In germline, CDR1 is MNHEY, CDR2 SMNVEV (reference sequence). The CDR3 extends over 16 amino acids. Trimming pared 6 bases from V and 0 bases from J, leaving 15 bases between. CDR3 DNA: TGTGCCAGCAGGGATGGAGGGGCTTATAGCAATCAGCCCCAGCATTTT. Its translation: CASRDGGAYSNQPQHF.

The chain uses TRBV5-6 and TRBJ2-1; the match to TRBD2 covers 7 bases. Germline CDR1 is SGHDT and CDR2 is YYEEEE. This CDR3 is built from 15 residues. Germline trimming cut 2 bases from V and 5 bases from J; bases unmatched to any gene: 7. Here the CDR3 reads CASSFGASGDNEQFF. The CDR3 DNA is TGTGCCAGCAGCTTTGGGGCTAGCGGAGACAATGAGCAGTTCTTC.

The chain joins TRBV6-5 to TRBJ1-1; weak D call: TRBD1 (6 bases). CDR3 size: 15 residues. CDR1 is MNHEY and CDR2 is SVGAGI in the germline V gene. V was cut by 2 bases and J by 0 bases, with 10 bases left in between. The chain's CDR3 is CASSYTGLMNTEAFF. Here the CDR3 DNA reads TGTGCCAGCAGTTACACAGGGCTAATGAACACTGAAGCTTTCTTT.

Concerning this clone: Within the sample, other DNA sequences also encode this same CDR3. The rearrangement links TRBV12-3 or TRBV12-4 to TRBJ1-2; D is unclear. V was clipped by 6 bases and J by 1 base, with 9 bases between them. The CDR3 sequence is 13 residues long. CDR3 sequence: CASSPDSNYGYTF. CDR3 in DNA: TGTGCCAGCAGCCCCGATAGTAACTATGGCTACACCTTC.

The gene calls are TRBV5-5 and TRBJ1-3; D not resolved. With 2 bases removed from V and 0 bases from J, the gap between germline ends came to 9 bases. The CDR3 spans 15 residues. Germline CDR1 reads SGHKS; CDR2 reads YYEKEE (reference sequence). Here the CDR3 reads CASSFYGSSGNTIYF. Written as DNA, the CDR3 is TGTGCCAGCAGCTTTTACGGGAGCTCTGGAAACACCATATATTTT.

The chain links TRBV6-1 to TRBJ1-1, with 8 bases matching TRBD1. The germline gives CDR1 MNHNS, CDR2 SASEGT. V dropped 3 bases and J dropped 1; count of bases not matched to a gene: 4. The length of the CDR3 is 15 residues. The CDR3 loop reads CASSDPGTGNTEAFF. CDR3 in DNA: TGTGCCAGCAGTGACCCCGGGACAGGGAACACTGAAGCTTTCTTT.

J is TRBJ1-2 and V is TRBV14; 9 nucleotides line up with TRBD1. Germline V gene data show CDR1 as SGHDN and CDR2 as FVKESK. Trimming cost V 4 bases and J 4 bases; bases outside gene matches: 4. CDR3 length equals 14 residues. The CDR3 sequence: CASSLTGGSYGYTF. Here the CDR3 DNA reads TGTGCCAGCAGCCTTACAGGGGGCAGCTATGGCTACACCTTC.

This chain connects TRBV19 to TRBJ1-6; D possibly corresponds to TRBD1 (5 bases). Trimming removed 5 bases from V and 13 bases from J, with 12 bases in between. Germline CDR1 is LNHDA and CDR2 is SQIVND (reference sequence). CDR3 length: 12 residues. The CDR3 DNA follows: TGTGCCAGTAGTCCGGAGGGGCCGCCCCTCCACTTT. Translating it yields CASSPEGPPLHF.

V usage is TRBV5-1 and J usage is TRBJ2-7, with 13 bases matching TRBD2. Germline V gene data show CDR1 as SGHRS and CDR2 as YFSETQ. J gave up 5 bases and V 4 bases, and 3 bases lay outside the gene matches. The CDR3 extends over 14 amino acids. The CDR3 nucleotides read TGCGCCAGCAGCCCCGGGACTAGCGGGGACGAGCAGTACTTC. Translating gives CASSPGTSGDEQYF.